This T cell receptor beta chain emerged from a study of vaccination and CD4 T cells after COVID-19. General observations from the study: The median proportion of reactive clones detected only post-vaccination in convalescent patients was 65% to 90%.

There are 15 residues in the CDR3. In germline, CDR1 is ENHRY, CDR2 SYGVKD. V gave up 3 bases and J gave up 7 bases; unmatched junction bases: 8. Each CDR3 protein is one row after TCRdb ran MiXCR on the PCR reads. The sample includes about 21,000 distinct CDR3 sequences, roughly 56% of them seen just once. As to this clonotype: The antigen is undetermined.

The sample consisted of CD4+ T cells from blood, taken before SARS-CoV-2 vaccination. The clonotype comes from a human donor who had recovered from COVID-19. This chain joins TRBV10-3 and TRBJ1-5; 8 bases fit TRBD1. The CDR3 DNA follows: TGTGCCATCAGTGAACAGGGGGGAGTGCAACAGCCCCAGCATTTT. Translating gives CAISEQGGVQQPQHF.